This T cell receptor (beta chain) was identified in a study of monozygotic twins with cystic fibrosis. Trimming removed 0 bases from V and 0 bases from J, with 11 bases in between. This CDR3 comprises 16 residues. Germline assignment: CDR1 SGHNT and CDR2 YYREEE (reference sequence). Of note for this clone: Its target is unknown.

Assay: immunoSEQ multiplex PCR; the TCRdb copy retains only in-frame clones and omits some. In the table there are under 20,000 clones, approximately 97% of which are singletons. Study conclusions and caveats: In this small cohort, shared CDR3 numbers showed no association with age, concordance or disease severity. Monozygotic CF twin pairs shared significantly more nucleotide-identical clonotypes than unrelated CF individuals did. J usage was most co-twin-similar in 8 of 16 pairs, V in 13. Median Simpson clonality of 0.0095 suggested naive T cells predominated.

Material: blood. The sequence was collected from a woman in her 30s with cystic fibrosis. This chain uses TRBV5-4 with TRBJ2-3, with D unclear. In DNA form, the CDR3 reads TGTGCCAGCAGCTTGGAAGTGTTCTCTAGCACAGATACGCAGTATTTT. Its translation is CASSLEVFSSTDTQYF.